A single sample is the source of the 28 T cell receptor beta chains below, sequenced in a study of identical twins. TCRdb analysed the 5' RACE reads with MiXCR anew, one entry per CDR3 protein. This table has approximately 600,000 distinct CDR3 sequences, more than 9% appearing once. A further study also used this sample, focusing on yellow fever vaccine responses in identical twins.

Sequencing input: PBMCs. These receptors originate from a woman aged 18-29 years in good health.

This clonotype was seen only a few times. The V and J genes are TRBV11-2 and TRBJ2-7; D not resolved. V was pared by 6 bases and J by 4 bases, with 16 bases between. Germline V gene sequence: CDR1 SGHAT, CDR2 FQNNGV. The length of the CDR3 is 14 residues. The CDR3 region is CASRTIRTPYEQYF. CDR3 in DNA: TGTGCCAGCAGAACAATCCGGACCCCATACGAGCAGTACTTC.

With respect to this clonotype: An end of the junction differs from the germline gene, which may be a read error. This chain links TRBV12-3 or TRBV12-4 with TRBJ2-3, with 10 bases matching TRBD2. The CDR3 is made up of 17 amino acids. CDR3 protein: CTSSSGTSADSTDTQYF. The CDR3 nucleotides are TGTACCAGCAGTTCCGGGACTAGCGCCGATAGCACAGATACGCAGTATTTT.

This clonotype was detected ten times or more. The chain joins TRBV6-2 or TRBV6-3 to TRBJ1-2; 9 bases agree with TRBD1. Germline-derived CDR1 and CDR2 are MNHEY and SVGEGT. The CDR3 contains 14 residues. Trimming removed 1 base from V and 4 bases from J; junction bases left unmatched: 1. The CDR3 sequence: CASSYWGQGYGYTF. The CDR3 DNA reads TGTGCCAGCAGTTACTGGGGACAGGGCTATGGCTACACCTTC.

V gene TRBV27 combines with J gene TRBJ2-3; 8 nucleotides align to TRBD1. V trimming: 5 bases; J trimming: 0 bases; junction bases outside the gene matches: 7. CDR3 length: 16 amino acids. Germline V gives CDR1 MNHEY, CDR2 SMNVEV (reference sequence). CDR3 amino acids: CASSNPDRVSTDTQYF. CDR3 sequence (DNA): TGTGCCAGCAGTAACCCGGACAGGGTTAGCACAGATACGCAGTATTTT.

By proportion, this clonotype is medium-sized (0.01 to 0.1%). This rearrangement joins TRBV6-4 to TRBJ2-3; the D gene is possibly TRBD2 (7 bases). The CDR3 extends over 15 amino acids. Germline loops: CDR1 MRHNA, CDR2 SNTAGT. V lost 0 bases and J lost 4, with 11 bases in between. The CDR3 bases are TGTGCCAGCAGTGACTCCAGGGGAGGGGCAGATACGCAGTATTTT. Translation: CASSDSRGGADTQYF.

There are a few counts of this clonotype. This rearrangement joins TRBV5-6 to TRBJ1-5; no clear D. The V and J ends lost 1 base and 4 bases respectively, with 18 bases between them. The CDR3 sequence is 17 residues long. Germline CDR1 is SGHDT and CDR2 is YYEEEE. Here the CDR3 reads CASSLFRRGGDNQPQHF. In DNA, the CDR3 is TGTGCCAGCAGCTTGTTCCGTCGGGGAGGCGATAATCAGCCCCAGCATTTT.

The rearrangement links TRBV29-1 to TRBJ2-2, with 8 positions matching TRBD1. Germline lookup yields CDR1 SQVTM and CDR2 ANQGSEA. The CDR3 totals 15 residues. J lost 2 bases, V lost 5 bases, and 7 bases had no gene match. The CDR3 sequence: CSVKFGTGNTGELFF. For the CDR3, the DNA is TGCAGCGTTAAGTTCGGGACAGGAAACACCGGGGAGCTGTTTTTT.

The chain combines TRBV6-1 with TRBJ2-1, with 12 bases matching TRBD2. V dropped 4 bases and J dropped 7; count of bases not matched to a gene: 5. The CDR3 length is 15 residues. Germline CDR1 MNHNS, CDR2 SASEGT. The CDR3 protein is CASSALAGGLNEQFF. Written as DNA, the CDR3 is TGTGCCAGCAGTGCCCTAGCGGGGGGGCTAAATGAGCAGTTCTTC.

This clonotype was detected only a few times. V is TRBV14 and J is TRBJ2-1, with 10 bases lining up with TRBD2. Germline trimming cut 0 bases from V and 8 bases from J; bases unmatched to any gene: 7. CDR1 is SGHDN and CDR2 is FVKESK in the germline V gene. The CDR3 has 16 amino acids. The chain's CDR3 is CASSQDISGGAYEQFF. In nucleotides, the CDR3 is TGTGCCAGCAGCCAAGATATAAGCGGGGGGGCATATGAGCAGTTCTTC.

The chain uses TRBV12-3 or TRBV12-4 and TRBJ2-1, with 7 positions matching TRBD2. V dropped 5 bases and J dropped 8; count of bases not matched to a gene: 18. The CDR3 is 17 residues long. Here the CDR3 reads CASSTGSGGRLAHEQFF. The CDR3 nucleotides read TGTGCCAGCAGTACGGGATCTGGCGGGAGACTAGCCCATGAGCAGTTCTTC.

This clonotype was observed many times. V gene TRBV20-1 combines with J gene TRBJ2-7; no clear D. The CDR3 has 12 amino acids. CDR1 and CDR2 from the germline V gene are DFQATT and SNEGSKA (reference sequence). Trimming left V 0 bases short and J 4 bases short, with 7 bases between. The CDR3 bases are TGCAGTGCTAGAGACACCGGATACGAGCAGTACTTC. Translated, it gives CSARDTGYEQYF.

V and J are TRBV5-1 and TRBJ1-1, with 7 bases matching TRBD1. The CDR3 is 13 residues long. Germline V lookup: CDR1 SGHRS, CDR2 YFSETQ. Germline trimming cut 5 bases from V and 4 bases from J; bases unmatched to any gene: 5. CDR3 bases: TGCGCCAGCAGTTTTGACAGGGCCACTGAAGCTTTCTTT. This encodes CASSFDRATEAFF. Filled out from reference TRBV5-1 and TRBJ1-1, the complete variable domain reads KAGVTQTPRYLIKTRGQQVTLSCSPISGHRSVSWYQQTPGQGLQFLFEYFSETQRNKGNFPGRFSGRQFSNSRSEMNVSTLELGDSALYLCASSFDRATEAFFGQGTRLTVV.

The rearrangement joins TRBV18 to TRBJ2-5; D might be TRBD1 (6 bases). The CDR3 extends over 15 amino acids. Germline CDR1 KGHSH, CDR2 LQKENI. Trimming pared 1 base from V and 4 bases from J, leaving 13 bases between. CDR3 sequence reads: CASSPRQGWRETQYF. The CDR3 coding sequence is TGTGCCAGCTCACCACGGCAGGGGTGGCGAGAGACCCAGTACTTC.

A few counts support this clonotype. The chain combines TRBV24-1 with TRBJ2-3, with D unclear. V was trimmed by 4 bases and J by 2 bases, leaving 6 bases between them. Germline loops: CDR1 KGHDR, CDR2 SFDVKD. The CDR3 is 13 residues long. Here the CDR3 DNA reads TGTGCCACCAGTGAGCTGGACACAGATACGCAGTATTTT. It specifies CATSELDTDTQYF.

This clonotype was observed a handful of times. The gene calls are TRBV5-1 and TRBJ2-5; D not resolved. Trimming removed 0 bases from V and 0 bases from J, with 9 bases in between. This CDR3 region has 15 residues. Germline loops: CDR1 SGHRS, CDR2 YFSETQ. CDR3 region: CASSLGTSYQETQYF. The CDR3 DNA is TGCGCCAGCAGCTTGGGTACATCATACCAAGAGACCCAGTACTTC.

The table lists this clonotype with many counts. The V gene is TRBV10-3, the J gene TRBJ1-6; D perhaps matches TRBD1 (6 bases). This CDR3 region has 14 residues. Germline assignment: CDR1 ENHRY and CDR2 SYGVKD. Trimming took 6 bases from V and 0 from J, leaving 6 bases between them. CDR3 protein: CAIRDSSYNSPLHF. The CDR3 nucleotides read TGTGCCATCAGGGACAGCTCCTATAATTCACCCCTCCACTTT.

This clonotype was seen ten or more times. The rearrangement links TRBV5-1 to TRBJ1-2; tentative D call: TRBD1 (5 bases). The V end was cut by 4 bases, the J end by 8 bases, with 15 bases between. The CDR3 is 13 amino acids. Germline V CDR1 and CDR2: SGHRS, YFSETQ. CDR3 in DNA: TGCGCCAGCAGCCGAACCGACAGAAACGGCTACACCTTC. Protein: CASSRTDRNGYTF.

This sequence joins TRBV7-9 and TRBJ1-3; 9 nucleotides line up with TRBD1. Losses at the gene ends were 6 bases for V and 4 bases for J; bases not matched to a gene: 7. The CDR3 has 15 amino acids. Germline V gives CDR1 SEHNR, CDR2 FQNEAQ (reference sequence). The CDR3 loop is CASSPGTGSGNTIYF. DNA of the CDR3: TGTGCCAGCAGTCCCGGGACAGGGTCAGGAAACACCATATATTTT.

Many counts were recorded for this clonotype. V usage is TRBV11-3 and J usage is TRBJ2-3, with 12 nucleotides matching TRBD1. Trimming took 6 bases from V and 0 from J; bases not matched to a gene: 16. Germline CDR1 SGHNT, CDR2 YENEEA. This CDR3 has 20 residues. CDR3 sequence: CASSGRDRGHMPSSTDTQYF. CDR3 nucleotide sequence: TGTGCCAGCAGTGGGAGGGACAGGGGGCATATGCCCTCTAGCACAGATACGCAGTATTTT.

This clonotype was seen a few times. The chain recombines TRBV24-1 with TRBJ2-3, with D tentatively TRBD2 (6 bases). Trimming cost V 7 bases and J 6 bases, with 16 bases left between them. Germline V gene sequence: CDR1 KGHDR, CDR2 SFDVKD. CDR3 length: 14 residues. The CDR3 here is CATSGGESGDTQYF. CDR3 nucleotides: TGTGCCACCAGCGGCGGGGAATCAGGGGATACGCAGTATTTT.

On this clonotype itself: The junction and the germline gene differ at one end; a read error may be behind it. The V call is TRBV18, the J call TRBJ2-7; no clear D. There are 14 residues in the CDR3. Germline V gene data show CDR1 as KGHSH and CDR2 as LQKENI. The CDR3, as DNA: TGTGCCAGCTCACCCAGGCGGCTTCCGAACGAGCAGCACTTC. The encoded protein is CASSPRRLPNEQHF.

The chain links TRBV6-7 to TRBJ2-5; possible D gene TRBD2, 6 bases. Being an ORF, TRBV6-7 has a function that is uncertain. The CDR3 sequence is 13 residues long. Trimming cost V 2 bases and J 4 bases, with 8 bases left between them. The CDR3 region is CASSYPSVETQYF. In nucleotides, the CDR3 is TGTGCCAGCAGTTACCCTAGCGTAGAGACCCAGTACTTC.

This clonotype was detected many times. The genes are TRBV12-3 or TRBV12-4 and TRBJ2-5, with 7 bases lining up with TRBD2. The CDR3 runs to 14 residues. V lost 5 bases to trimming and J lost 5 bases; unmatched junction nucleotides: 8. The CDR3 region is CASSLGGFGETQYF. In DNA form, the CDR3 reads TGTGCCAGCAGTCTGGGGGGGTTTGGGGAGACCCAGTACTTC.

The sample holds a few counts of this clonotype. This chain's CDR3 is CAISLGQGGNQPQHF. The DNA for the CDR3 is TGTGCCATCAGCCTAGGACAGGGGGGGAATCAGCCCCAGCATTTT. The V call is TRBV10-3, the J call TRBJ1-5, with 10 bases matching TRBD1. This CDR3 contains 15 residues. CDR1 and CDR2 from the germline V gene are ENHRY and SYGVKD. V shed 6 bases, J shed 4 bases, and the junction held 6 bases outside the gene matches.

This clonotype was observed a handful of times. The chain carries TRBV20-1 and TRBJ2-1; 9 nucleotides agree with TRBD2. Trimming removed 6 bases from V and 5 bases from J; junction bases left unmatched: 5. From germline, CDR1 is DFQATT and CDR2 SNEGSKA (reference sequence). The CDR3 is made up of 13 amino acids. CDR3 amino acids: CSAKTSGNNEQFF. The CDR3 coding sequence is TGCAGTGCAAAGACTAGCGGAAACAATGAGCAGTTCTTC.

In its sample, this clonotype was seen many times. The chain carries TRBV4-1 and TRBJ2-7, with D perhaps assigned TRBD1 or TRBD2 (5 bases each). V dropped 1 base and J dropped 0 bases, with 13 bases sitting between them. CDR1 and CDR2 from the germline V gene are MGHRA and YSYEKL. The CDR3 spans 16 residues. CDR3 in amino acids: CASSQGPGRISYEQYF. The CDR3 DNA reads TGCGCCAGCAGCCAAGGCCCGGGACGGATCTCCTACGAGCAGTACTTC.

This sequence joins TRBV13 and TRBJ2-7; 10 bases agree with TRBD1. With 5 bases clipped from V and 5 bases from J, the junction kept 6 bases outside the gene matches. Germline-derived CDR1 and CDR2 are PRHDT and FYEKMQ (reference sequence). The CDR3 is 14 amino acids. The CDR3 region is CASSQTGGYHEQYF. The CDR3 DNA reads as TGTGCCAGCAGCCAGACAGGGGGCTATCACGAGCAGTACTTC.

This clonotype appeared a few times. V gene TRBV20-1 combines with J gene TRBJ2-7, with TRBD2 identical over 9 bases. V dropped 5 bases and J dropped 3; count of bases not matched to a gene: 2. Per germline, CDR1 DFQATT and CDR2 SNEGSKA (reference sequence). The CDR3 runs 12 residues. CDR3 protein: CSASTSGYEQYF. The CDR3 bases are TGCAGTGCTTCGACTAGCGGCTACGAGCAGTACTTC.